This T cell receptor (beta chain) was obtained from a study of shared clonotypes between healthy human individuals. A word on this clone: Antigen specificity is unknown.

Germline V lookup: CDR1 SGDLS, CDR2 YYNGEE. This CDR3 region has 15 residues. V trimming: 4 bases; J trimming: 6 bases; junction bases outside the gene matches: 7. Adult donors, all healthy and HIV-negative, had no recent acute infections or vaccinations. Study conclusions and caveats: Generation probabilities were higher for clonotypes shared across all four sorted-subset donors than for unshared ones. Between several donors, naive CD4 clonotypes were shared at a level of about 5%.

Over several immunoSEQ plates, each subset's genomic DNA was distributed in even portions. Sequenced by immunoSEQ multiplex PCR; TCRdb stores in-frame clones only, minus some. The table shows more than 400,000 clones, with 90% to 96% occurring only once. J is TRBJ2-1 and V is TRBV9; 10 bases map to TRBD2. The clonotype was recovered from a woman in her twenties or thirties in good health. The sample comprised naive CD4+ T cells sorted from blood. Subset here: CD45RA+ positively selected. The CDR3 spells CASSLAGGPVNEQFF. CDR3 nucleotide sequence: TGTGCCAGCAGCTTAGCGGGAGGCCCCGTCAATGAGCAGTTCTTC.